Detailed here is one TCR beta chain. The target antigen is unknown. The record originates from a study of radiotherapy plus CTLA-4 blockade in lung cancer. Across the study: Objective responses were recorded in about 17% of patients, with disease control recorded in 25% to 40%.

Between the trimmed V and J ends, which lost 4 bases and 5 bases, there was a span of 8 bases. The CDR3 totals 12 residues. Germline CDR1 MNHEY, CDR2 SMNVEV (reference sequence). Regarding the study as a whole: With interferon-beta, early dynamics of blood T cell clones were reported to best predict response. In blood, tumor-derived TCR clones expanded after radiotherapy plus ipilimumab.

The table came from immunoSEQ multiplex PCR; TCRdb's copy has only in-frame clones and leaves some out. This sample has around 99,000 clones; 88% occur once, and the top ten carry 4% to 6%. Patients in the study, people with chemo-refractory metastatic non-small-cell lung cancer, received focal radiation plus ipilimumab CTLA-4 blockade. The chain combines TRBV27 with TRBJ2-5, with D uncertain. The clonotype was recovered from a human donor with non-small cell lung cancer that progressed on radiotherapy plus ipilimumab. The starting material was peripheral blood, obtained from a patient treated with radiotherapy plus ipilimumab. The CDR3 sequence: CASSSPGETQYF. For the CDR3, the DNA is TGTGCCAGCAGTTCCCCTGGGGAGACCCAGTACTTC.